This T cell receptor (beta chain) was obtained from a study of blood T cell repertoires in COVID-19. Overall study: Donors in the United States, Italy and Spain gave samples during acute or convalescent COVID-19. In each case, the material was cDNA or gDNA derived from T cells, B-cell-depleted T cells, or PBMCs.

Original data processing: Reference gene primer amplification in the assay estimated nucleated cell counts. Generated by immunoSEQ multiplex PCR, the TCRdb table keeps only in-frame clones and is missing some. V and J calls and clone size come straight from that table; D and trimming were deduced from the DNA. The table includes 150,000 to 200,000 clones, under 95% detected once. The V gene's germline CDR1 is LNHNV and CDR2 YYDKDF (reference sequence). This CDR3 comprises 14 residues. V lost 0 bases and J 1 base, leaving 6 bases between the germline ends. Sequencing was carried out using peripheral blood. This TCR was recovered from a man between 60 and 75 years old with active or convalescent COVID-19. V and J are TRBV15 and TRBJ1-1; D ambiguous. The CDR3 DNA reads TGTGCCACCAGCAGAGATAGGAGGAACACTGAAGCTTTCTTT. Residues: CATSRDRRNTEAFF.